What follows is one T cell receptor (beta chain) and its context. Germline loops: CDR1 MDHEN, CDR2 SYDVKM. The CDR3 consists of 15 residues. The ends lost 7 bases at V and 4 bases at J; junction bases unmatched: 11. This sample stems from a study of blood T cell repertoires in COVID-19. For the study at large: PBMCs, B-cell-depleted T cells, or T cells were the source of the cDNA or gDNA that made up the material.

Sequencing was performed with immunoSEQ multiplex PCR; in TCRdb, only in-frame clones are kept and a portion is missing. This sample has a few hundred thousand clones, with 80% to 90% found just once. Individuals aged about 18 to 90 years were recruited from approximately 24 US areas. Participant reports of clinical history set cohort assignment. The chain recombines TRBV28 with TRBJ1-2, with 8 bases aligning to TRBD1. The specimen was PBMCs or T cells enriched from blood (not recorded which). This TCR was recovered from a man aged 30-40 years with acute COVID-19. The CDR3 DNA reads TGTGCCAGCACCGAAACGGGACAGGTGGGCTATGGCTACACCTTC. It is translated as CASTETGQVGYGYTF.